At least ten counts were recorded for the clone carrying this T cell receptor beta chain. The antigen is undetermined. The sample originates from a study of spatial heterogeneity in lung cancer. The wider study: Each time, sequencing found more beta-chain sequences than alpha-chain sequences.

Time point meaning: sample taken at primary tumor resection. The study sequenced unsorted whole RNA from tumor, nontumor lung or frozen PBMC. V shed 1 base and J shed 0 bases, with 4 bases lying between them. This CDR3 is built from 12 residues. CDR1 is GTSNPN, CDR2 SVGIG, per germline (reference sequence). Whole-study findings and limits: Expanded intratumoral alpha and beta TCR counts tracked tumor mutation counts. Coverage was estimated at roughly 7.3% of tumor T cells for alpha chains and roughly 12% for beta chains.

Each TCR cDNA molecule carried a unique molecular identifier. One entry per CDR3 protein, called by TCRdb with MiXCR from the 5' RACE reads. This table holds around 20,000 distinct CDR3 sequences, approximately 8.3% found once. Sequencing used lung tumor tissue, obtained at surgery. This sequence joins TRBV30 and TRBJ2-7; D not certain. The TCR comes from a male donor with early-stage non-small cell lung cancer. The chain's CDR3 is CAWSGGSYEQYF. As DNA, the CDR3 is TGTGCCTGGAGTGGCGGCTCCTACGAGCAGTACTTC.